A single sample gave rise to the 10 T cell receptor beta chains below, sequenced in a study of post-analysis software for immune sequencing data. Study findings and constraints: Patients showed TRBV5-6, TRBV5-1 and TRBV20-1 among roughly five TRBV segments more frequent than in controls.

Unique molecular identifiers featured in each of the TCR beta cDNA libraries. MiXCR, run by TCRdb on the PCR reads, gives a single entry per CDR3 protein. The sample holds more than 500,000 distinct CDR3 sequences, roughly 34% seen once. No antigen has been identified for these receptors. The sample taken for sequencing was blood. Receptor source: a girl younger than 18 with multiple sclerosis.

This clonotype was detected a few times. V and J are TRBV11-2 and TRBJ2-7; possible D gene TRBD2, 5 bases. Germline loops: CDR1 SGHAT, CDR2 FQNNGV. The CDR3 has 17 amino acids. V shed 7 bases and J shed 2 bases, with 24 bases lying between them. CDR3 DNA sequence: TGTGCCAGCACCTCCGCTGGTCGGGAATGGGTGCCCTACGAGCAGTACTTC. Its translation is CASTSAGREWVPYEQYF.

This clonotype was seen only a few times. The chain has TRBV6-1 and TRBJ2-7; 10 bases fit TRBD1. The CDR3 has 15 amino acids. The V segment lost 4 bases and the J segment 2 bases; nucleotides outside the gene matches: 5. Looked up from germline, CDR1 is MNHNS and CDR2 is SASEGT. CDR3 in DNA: TGTGCCAGCAGTGTGCCGGGACAGGGGACCTACGAGCAGTACTTC. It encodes CASSVPGQGTYEQYF.

The CDR3 sequence is CASREMGGAEQFF. The DNA of the CDR3 is TGCGCCAGCAGGGAGATGGGGGGCGCTGAGCAGTTCTTC. This chain connects TRBV10-1 to TRBJ2-1; the D gene could be TRBD1 or TRBD2 (6 bases each). Trimming pared 6 bases from V and 9 bases from J, leaving 15 bases between. The germline V gene has CDR1 WNHNN and CDR2 SYGVQD (reference sequence). This CDR3 is built from 13 residues.

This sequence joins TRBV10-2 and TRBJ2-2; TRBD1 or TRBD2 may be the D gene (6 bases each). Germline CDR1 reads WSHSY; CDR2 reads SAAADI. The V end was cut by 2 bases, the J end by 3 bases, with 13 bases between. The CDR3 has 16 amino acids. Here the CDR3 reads CASSEGGQGDTGELFF. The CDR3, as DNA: TGCGCCAGCAGTGAGGGGGGGCAGGGTGACACCGGGGAGCTGTTTTTT.

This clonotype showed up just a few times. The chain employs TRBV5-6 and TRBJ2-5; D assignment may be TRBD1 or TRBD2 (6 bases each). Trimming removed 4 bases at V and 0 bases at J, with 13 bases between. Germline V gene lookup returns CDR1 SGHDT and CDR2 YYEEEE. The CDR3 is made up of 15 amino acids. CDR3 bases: TGTGCCAGCAGCGGAGGGTGGACAGACCAAGAGACCCAGTACTTC. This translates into CASSGGWTDQETQYF.

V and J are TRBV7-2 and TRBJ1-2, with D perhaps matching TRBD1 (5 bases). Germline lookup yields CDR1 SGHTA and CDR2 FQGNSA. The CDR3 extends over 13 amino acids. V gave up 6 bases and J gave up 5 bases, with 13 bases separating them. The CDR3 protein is CASRSGGGYGYTF. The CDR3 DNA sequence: TGTGCCAGCAGGTCCGGGGGGGGATATGGCTACACCTTC. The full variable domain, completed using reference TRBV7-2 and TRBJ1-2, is GAGVSQSPSNKVTEKGKDVELRCDPISGHTALYWYRQSLGQGLEFLIYFQGNSAPDKSGLPSDRFSAERTGGSVSTLTIQRTQQEDSAVYLCASRSGGGYGYTFGSGTRLTVV.

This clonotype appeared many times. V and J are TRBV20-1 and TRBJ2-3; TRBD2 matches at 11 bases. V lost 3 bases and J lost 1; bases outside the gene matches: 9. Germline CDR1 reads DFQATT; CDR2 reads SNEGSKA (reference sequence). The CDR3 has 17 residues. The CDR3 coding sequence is TGCAGTGCTAGCCCTCTTCTACTAGCGGGGGGCACAGATACGCAGTATTTT. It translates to CSASPLLLAGGTDTQYF.

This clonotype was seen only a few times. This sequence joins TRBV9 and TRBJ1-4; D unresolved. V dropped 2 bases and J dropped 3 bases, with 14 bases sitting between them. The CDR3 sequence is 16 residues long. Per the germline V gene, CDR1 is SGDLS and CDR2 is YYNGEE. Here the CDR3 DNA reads TGTGCCAGCAGCGTGGATCATGGGAAGGCTAATGAAAAACTGTTTTTT. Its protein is CASSVDHGKANEKLFF.

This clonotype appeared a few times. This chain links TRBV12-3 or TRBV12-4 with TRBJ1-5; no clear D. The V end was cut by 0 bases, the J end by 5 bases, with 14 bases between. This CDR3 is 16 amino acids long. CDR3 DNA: TGTGCCAGCAGTTTAGCTCTTCGGGATTTTGATCAGCCCCAGCATTTT. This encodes CASSLALRDFDQPQHF.

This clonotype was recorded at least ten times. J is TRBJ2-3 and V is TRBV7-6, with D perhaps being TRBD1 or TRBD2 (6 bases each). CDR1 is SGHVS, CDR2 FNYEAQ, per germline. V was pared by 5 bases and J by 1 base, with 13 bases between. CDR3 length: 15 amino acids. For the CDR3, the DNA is TGTGCCAGCAGCCCCCCGGGGGCCCGCACAGATACGCAGTATTTT. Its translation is CASSPPGARTDTQYF.